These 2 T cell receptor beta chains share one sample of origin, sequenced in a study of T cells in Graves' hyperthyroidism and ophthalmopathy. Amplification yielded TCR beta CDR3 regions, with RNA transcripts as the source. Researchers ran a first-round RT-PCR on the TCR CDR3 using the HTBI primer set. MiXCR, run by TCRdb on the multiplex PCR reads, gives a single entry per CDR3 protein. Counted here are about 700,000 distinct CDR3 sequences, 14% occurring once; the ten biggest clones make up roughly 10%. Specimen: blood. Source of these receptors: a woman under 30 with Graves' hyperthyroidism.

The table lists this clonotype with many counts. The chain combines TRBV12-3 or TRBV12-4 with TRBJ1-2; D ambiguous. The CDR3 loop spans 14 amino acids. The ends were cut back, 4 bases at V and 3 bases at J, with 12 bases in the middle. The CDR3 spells CASSSGSLYYGYTF. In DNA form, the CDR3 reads TGTGCCAGCAGTTCCGGCAGCCTATACTATGGCTACACCTTC.

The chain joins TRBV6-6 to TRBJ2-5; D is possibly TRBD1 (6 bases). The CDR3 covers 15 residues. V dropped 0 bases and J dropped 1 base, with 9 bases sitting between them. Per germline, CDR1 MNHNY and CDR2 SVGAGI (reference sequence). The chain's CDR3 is CASSYSWGLQETQYF. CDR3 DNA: TGTGCCAGCAGTTACTCTTGGGGGCTCCAAGAGACCCAGTACTTC.